This paragraph covers one TCR beta chain sequence. Its antigen is undetermined. J gave up 7 bases and V 3 bases, and 6 bases lay outside the gene matches. Germline V lookup: CDR1 MDHEN, CDR2 SYDVKM. This CDR3 contains 14 residues. This record comes from a study of cytomegalovirus exposure and HLA in healthy donors. Generated by immunoSEQ multiplex PCR, the TCRdb table keeps only in-frame clones and is missing some. The profile shows roughly 150,000 clones, roughly nine tenths of them singletons. Study-wide points: Both high specificity and high sensitivity reportedly marked the classifier's diagnosis of cytomegalovirus status. The study found most TCR sequences rare, yet found some public TCRs in many donors.

The origin of this receptor is a man between 18 and 29 years old in good health and CMV-seropositive. Sample: PBMCs. The V and J genes are TRBV28 and TRBJ2-1, with 7 nucleotides matching TRBD2. The CDR3 sequence is CASSLPPGRNEQFF. The CDR3 coding sequence is TGTGCCAGCAGTTTGCCCCCCGGGAGGAATGAGCAGTTCTTC.